This TCR beta chain was captured by sequencing in a study of T-cell memory formation after mild COVID-19. Across the whole study: Clusters were largely donor specific. The study, taken as a whole, reports: Later expanders leaned CD4+, whereas clones that contracted between day 15 and 85 were balanced CD4/CD8. Pre-infection memory already had some responding clones, implying cross-reactive memory joined.

CDR1 and CDR2 from the germline V gene are SGHDT and YYEEEE. The ends were cut back, 0 bases at V and 4 bases at J, with 26 bases in the middle. CDR3 size: 20 residues. About this clonotype: Its specificity is not known.

Constant-segment-primed 5'RACE gave TCR alpha and TCR beta cDNA libraries with sample barcodes and UMIs. MiXCR was run by TCRdb on the 5' RACE reads, yielding one entry per CDR3 protein. The sample consists of 450,000 to 700,000 distinct CDR3 sequences, roughly 18% of them appearing once. This chain joins TRBV5-6 and TRBJ2-1; a weak D match, TRBD2 (7 bases). This clonotype was sampled from an adult woman who had mild COVID-19 (a few samples of this study predate the infection). Cell type and time point are not known. Sequenced input: PBMCs or a T cell subset sorted from them (not recorded which). CDR3 sequence (DNA): TGTGCCAGCAGCTTGGAGGGGGGCGGGGTCGCGCTAGCGGCTTACAATGAGCAGTTCTTC. It codes for CASSLEGGGVALAAYNEQFF.